These T cell receptor beta chains were read from a single sample in a study of T cells in Graves' hyperthyroidism and ophthalmopathy. TCRdb reanalysed the multiplex PCR reads using MiXCR and keeps one entry per CDR3 protein. Here the sample spans fewer than 450,000 distinct CDR3 sequences, 17% being singletons. Sequenced input: blood. The receptors derive from a woman in her thirties with Graves' hyperthyroidism that later progressed to Graves' ophthalmopathy. The CDR3 runs from the conserved cysteine through the conserved F or W. A D gene is named only where the DNA matches it firmly. Clone size is stated in some rows and not others, as once, few, many or a class when expanded.

d_call j_call clone_size v_call cdr3_nt cdr3_aa
TRBD1 TRBJ1-2 - TRBV7-6 TGTGCCAGCAGCGATCGACAGGGGGACGGCTACACCTTC CASSDRQGDGYTF
- TRBJ1-2 many TRBV19 TGTGCCAGTAGCTCAGGGATAGGCTATGGCTACACCTTC CASSSGIGYGYTF
- TRBJ2-5 - TRBV4-1 TGCGCCAGCAGCCGCTTAATCCAAGAGACCCAGTACTTC CASSRLIQETQYF
- TRBJ2-7 many TRBV7-9 TGTGCCAGCAGCTCCCGGCCGGGAGAACGTGAGCAGTACTTC CASSSRPGEREQYF
TRBD1 TRBJ1-2 - TRBV6-1 TGTGCCAGCAGAGAAACAGGGACAGGCGGCTACACCTTC CASRETGTGGYTF
TRBD1 TRBJ2-1 many TRBV12-3/TRBV12-4 TGTGCCAGCACCGACAGGGGACAGAGCTCCTACAATGAGCAGTTCTTC CASTDRGQSSYNEQFF
- TRBJ1-2 - TRBV5-1 TGCGCCAGCAGCTTGGCCAGGGCGAGTGGCTACACCTTC CASSLARASGYTF
- TRBJ1-5 - TRBV19 TGTGCCAGTAGTATCGGTTTATCCAGGCCGGGGCCCCAGCATTTT CASSIGLSRPGPQHF
TRBD2 TRBJ2-3 many TRBV20-1 TGCAGTGCTAGAAGAGAGCGGGGGGCCGGGCGTACGCAGTATTTT CSARRERGAGRTQYF
- TRBJ2-3 many TRBV2 TGTGCCAGCAGTGAAAACCTGAGCACAGATACGCAGTATTTT CASSENLSTDTQYF
TRBD2 TRBJ2-1 many TRBV20-1 TGCAGTGCTATCCCAAGGACTAGCGGGGGGGCCGAGCAGTTCTTC CSAIPRTSGGAEQFF
TRBD1 TRBJ1-2 - TRBV18 TGTGCCAGCTCGCCGGGACAGGGTGGAAATAGCTACACCTTC CASSPGQGGNSYTF
- TRBJ1-5 many TRBV6-1 TGTGCCAGTTCGACCCTAGGGAATCAGCCCCAGCATTTT CASSTLGNQPQHF
- TRBJ1-2 many TRBV15 TGTGCCACCAGCAGGGGGGCAGGGTATGGCTACACCTTC CATSRGAGYGYTF
- TRBJ2-5 - TRBV2 TGTGCCAGCAGGGTCCTGCTAAAGACCCAGTACTTC CASRVLLKTQYF
- TRBJ1-4 many TRBV28 TGTGCCAGCAGGGGTGGTCAGATTAATGAAAAACTGTTTTTT CASRGGQINEKLFF
TRBD2 TRBJ2-7 few TRBV20-1 TGCAGTGCGCGAGCGACTAGCGGGCTGCCCTACGAGCAGTACTTC CSARATSGLPYEQYF
TRBD1 TRBJ2-7 many TRBV7-2 TGTGCCAGCAGCCCTTACGGGACAGCCTACGAGCAGTACTTC CASSPYGTAYEQYF
- TRBJ2-7 few TRBV5-5 TGTGCCAGCAGCTTGGCGGCCGTCTACGAGCAGCTCTTC CASSLAAVYEQLF
TRBD1 TRBJ2-1 - TRBV12-3/TRBV12-4 TGTGCCAGCAGTTGGGACAGGGGTATAGGTGAGCAGTTCTTC CASSWDRGIGEQFF
TRBD1 TRBJ2-7 many TRBV5-1 TGCGCCAGCAGCTTGGCCCCGGGACAGAACTACGAGCAGTACTTC CASSLAPGQNYEQYF
- TRBJ2-2 many TRBV11-2 TGTGCCAGCAGCCCCGGGACACTGAACACCGGGGAGCTGTTTTTT CASSPGTLNTGELFF
- TRBJ1-1 many TRBV28 TGTGCCAGCGGTAAGGGGGTGAACACTGAAGCTTTCTTT CASGKGVNTEAFF
- TRBJ2-1 many TRBV28 TGTGCCAGCAGTTTAGCCCGGGACCGGCAGTTCTTC CASSLARDRQFF
TRBD1 TRBJ1-2 - TRBV18 TGTGCCAGCTCACCGGACAGGGCCTATGGCTACACCTTC CASSPDRAYGYTF
- TRBJ1-1 many TRBV15 TGTGCCACCAGCGTACAACAGGAGAACACTGAAGCTTTCTTT CATSVQQENTEAFF
- TRBJ2-7 many TRBV20-1 TGCAGTGCTAGAGATCGGTTCTCGTCCTACGAGCAGTACTTC CSARDRFSSYEQYF
- TRBJ1-2 many TRBV12-3/TRBV12-4 TGTGCCAGCAGTCCCGGGGGGGACTATGGCTACACCTTC CASSPGGDYGYTF
- TRBJ2-1 few TRBV29-1 TGCAGCGTTGTACGAGGGACGGGATACAATGAGCAGTTCTTC CSVVRGTGYNEQFF
TRBD2 TRBJ2-7 many TRBV28 TGTGCCAGCAGCTCACTAGCGGGAGTCTTCGAGCAGTACTTC CASSSLAGVFEQYF
- TRBJ2-5 many TRBV2 TGTGCCAGCAGTGAAATCGAGACCCAGTACTTC CASSEIETQYF
TRBD2 TRBJ2-5 many TRBV3-1 TGTGCCAGCAGCCTAAGCATCGGGGGGGCCATTCGGGAGACCCAGTACTTC CASSLSIGGAIRETQYF
- TRBJ2-5 - TRBV29-1 TGCAGCGTGACCGGACAGATACTACAAGAGACCCAGTACTTC CSVTGQILQETQYF
TRBD2 TRBJ2-5 many TRBV20-1 TGCAGTGCTAAGGCGCGGGAGGGCCTGAGGGAGACCCAGTACTTC CSAKAREGLRETQYF
- TRBJ2-3 - TRBV6-1 TGTGCCAGCAGGAGGGGTTCTACGCAGTATTTT CASRRGSTQYF